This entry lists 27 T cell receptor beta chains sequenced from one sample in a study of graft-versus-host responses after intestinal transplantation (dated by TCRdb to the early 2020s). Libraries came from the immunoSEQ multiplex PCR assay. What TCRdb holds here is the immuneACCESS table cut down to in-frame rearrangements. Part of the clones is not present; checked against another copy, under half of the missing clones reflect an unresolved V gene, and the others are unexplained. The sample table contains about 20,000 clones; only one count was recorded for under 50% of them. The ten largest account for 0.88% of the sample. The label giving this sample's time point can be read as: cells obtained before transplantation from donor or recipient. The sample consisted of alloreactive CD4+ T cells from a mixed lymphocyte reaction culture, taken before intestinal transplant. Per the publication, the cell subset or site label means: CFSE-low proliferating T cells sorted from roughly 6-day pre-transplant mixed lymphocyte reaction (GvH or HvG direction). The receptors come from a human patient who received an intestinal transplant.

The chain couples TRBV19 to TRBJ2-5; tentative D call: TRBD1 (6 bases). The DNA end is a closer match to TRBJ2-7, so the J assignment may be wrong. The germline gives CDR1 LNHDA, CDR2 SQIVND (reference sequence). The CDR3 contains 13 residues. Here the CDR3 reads CASSMGHSYEQYF. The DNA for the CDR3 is TGTGCCAGTAGTATGGGACACTCCTACGAGCAGTACTTC.

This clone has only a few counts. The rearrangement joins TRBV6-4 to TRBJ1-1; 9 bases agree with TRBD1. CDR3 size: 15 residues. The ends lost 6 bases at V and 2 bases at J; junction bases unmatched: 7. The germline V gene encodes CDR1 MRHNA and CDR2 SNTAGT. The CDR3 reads CASRPGQGLNTEAFF. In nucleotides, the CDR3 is TGTGCCAGCAGACCGGGACAGGGTCTAAACACTGAAGCTTTCTTT.

This CDR3 reads CAITTSRGLPGELFF. CDR3 coding DNA: TGTGCCATCACCACATCGCGGGGTTTGCCCGGGGAGCTGTTTTTT. V gene TRBV10-3 combines with J gene TRBJ2-2; a weak D match, TRBD2 (6 bases). V lost 7 bases to trimming and J lost 6 bases, with 18 bases between them. This CDR3 comprises 15 residues. Germline V gene data show CDR1 as ENHRY and CDR2 as SYGVKD.

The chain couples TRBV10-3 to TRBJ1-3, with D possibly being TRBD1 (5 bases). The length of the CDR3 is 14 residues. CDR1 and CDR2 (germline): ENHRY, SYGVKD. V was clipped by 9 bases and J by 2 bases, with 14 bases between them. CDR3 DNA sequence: TGTGCCATGAAAACCACCAGGGCTGGAAACACCATATATTTT. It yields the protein CAMKTTRAGNTIYF.

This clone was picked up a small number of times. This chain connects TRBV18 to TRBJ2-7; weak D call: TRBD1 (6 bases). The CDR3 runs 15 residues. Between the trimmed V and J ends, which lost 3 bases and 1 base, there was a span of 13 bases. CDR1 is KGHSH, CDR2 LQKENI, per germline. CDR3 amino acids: CASSPQQGPSYEQYF. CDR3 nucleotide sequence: TGTGCCAGCTCACCTCAACAGGGCCCTTCCTACGAGCAGTACTTC.

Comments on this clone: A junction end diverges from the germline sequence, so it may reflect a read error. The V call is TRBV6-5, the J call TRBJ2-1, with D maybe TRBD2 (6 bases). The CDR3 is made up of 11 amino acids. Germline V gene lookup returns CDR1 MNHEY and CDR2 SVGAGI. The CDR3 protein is CASSYGTGQIF. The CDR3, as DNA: TGTGCCAGCAGCTACGGGACTGGCCAGATCTTC.

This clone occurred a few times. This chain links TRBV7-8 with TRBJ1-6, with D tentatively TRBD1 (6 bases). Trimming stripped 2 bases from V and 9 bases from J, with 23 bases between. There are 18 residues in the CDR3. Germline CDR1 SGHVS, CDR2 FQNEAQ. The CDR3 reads CASSLLGGWRRHGSPLHF. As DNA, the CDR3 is TGTGCCAGCAGCTTATTAGGGGGATGGCGGCGACATGGTTCACCCCTCCACTTT.

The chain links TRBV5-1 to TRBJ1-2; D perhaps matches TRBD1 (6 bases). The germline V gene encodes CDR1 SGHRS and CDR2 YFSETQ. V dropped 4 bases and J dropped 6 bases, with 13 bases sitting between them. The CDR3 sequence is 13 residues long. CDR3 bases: TGCGCCAGCAGCGTACAGGGTGGAGATGGCTACACCTTC. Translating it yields CASSVQGGDGYTF.

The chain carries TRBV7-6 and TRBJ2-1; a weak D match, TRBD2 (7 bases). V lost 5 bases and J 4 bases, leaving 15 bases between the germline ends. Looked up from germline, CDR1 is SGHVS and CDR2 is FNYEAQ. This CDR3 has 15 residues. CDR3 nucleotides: TGTGCCAGCAGCCTCGGGGGCGGGGGATACAATGAGCAGTTCTTC. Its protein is CASSLGGGGYNEQFF.

CDR3 bases: TGTGCCAGCGGGCACACCGGGGAGCTGTTTTTT. Its translation is CASGHTGELFF. This chain joins TRBV11-2 and TRBJ2-2; no reliable D call. Trimming removed 8 bases from V and 3 bases from J, with 4 bases in between. This CDR3 is built from 11 residues. Germline V gene sequence: CDR1 SGHAT, CDR2 FQNNGV.

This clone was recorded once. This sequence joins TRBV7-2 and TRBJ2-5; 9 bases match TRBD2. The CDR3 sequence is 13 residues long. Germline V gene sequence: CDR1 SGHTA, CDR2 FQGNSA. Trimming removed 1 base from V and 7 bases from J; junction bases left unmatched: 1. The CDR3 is CASSLVRGGTQYF. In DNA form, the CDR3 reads TGTGCCAGCAGCTTAGTGCGGGGGGGGACCCAGTACTTC.

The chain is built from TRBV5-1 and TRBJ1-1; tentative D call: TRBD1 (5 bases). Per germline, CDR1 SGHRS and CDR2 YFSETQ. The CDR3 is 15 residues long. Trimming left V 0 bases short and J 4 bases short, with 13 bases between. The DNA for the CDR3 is TGCGCCAGCAGCTTGGACGGGGGAGAGGGCACTGAAGCTTTCTTT. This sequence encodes CASSLDGGEGTEAFF.

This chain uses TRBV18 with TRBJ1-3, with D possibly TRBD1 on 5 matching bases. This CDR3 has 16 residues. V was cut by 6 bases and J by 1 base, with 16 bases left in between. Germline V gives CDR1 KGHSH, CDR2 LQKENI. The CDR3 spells CASSEQGALSGNTIYF. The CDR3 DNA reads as TGTGCCAGCTCGGAACAAGGGGCCCTATCTGGAAACACCATATATTTT.

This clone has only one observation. CDR3 nucleotide sequence: TGTGCCAGCAGTTACTCCGGACTAGCCCGAGGGTTGGAGCAGTACTTC. It yields the protein CASSYSGLARGLEQYF. The V call is TRBV6-6, the J call TRBJ2-7; 8 positions agree with TRBD2. With V trimmed by 0 bases and J by 7 bases, 11 bases remained unmatched. The CDR3 extends over 16 amino acids. Germline-derived CDR1 and CDR2 are MNHNY and SVGAGI (reference sequence).

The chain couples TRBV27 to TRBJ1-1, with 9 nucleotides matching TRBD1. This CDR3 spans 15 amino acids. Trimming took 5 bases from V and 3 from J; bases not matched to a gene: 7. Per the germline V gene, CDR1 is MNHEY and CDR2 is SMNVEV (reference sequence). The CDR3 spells CASSPGDRVYTEAFF. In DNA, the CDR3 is TGTGCCAGCAGTCCGGGGGACAGGGTGTACACTGAAGCTTTCTTT.

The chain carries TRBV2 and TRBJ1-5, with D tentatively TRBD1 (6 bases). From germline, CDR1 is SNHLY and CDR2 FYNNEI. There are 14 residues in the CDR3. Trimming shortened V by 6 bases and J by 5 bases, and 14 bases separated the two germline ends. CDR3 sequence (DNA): TGTGCCAGCAGGCCCAATGAGGGGGATCAGCCCCAGCATTTT. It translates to CASRPNEGDQPQHF.

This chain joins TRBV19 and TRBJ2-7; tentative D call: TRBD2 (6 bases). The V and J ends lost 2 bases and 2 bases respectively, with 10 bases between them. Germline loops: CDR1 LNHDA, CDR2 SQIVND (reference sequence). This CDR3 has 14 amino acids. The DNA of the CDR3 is TGTGCCAGTAGTATACAGGCGGGAACCTACGAGCAGTACTTC. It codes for CASSIQAGTYEQYF.

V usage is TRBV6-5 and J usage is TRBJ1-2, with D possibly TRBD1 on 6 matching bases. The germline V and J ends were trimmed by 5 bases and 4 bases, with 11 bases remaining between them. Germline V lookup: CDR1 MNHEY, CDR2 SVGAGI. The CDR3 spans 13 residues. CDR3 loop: CASSPYRAYGYTF. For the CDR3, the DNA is TGTGCCAGCAGTCCCTACAGGGCCTATGGCTACACCTTC.

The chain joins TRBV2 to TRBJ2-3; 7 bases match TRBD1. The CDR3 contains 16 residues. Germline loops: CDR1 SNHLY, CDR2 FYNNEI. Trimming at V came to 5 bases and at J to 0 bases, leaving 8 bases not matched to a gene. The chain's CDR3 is CASSQQGPSSTDTQYF. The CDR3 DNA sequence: TGTGCCAGCAGTCAACAGGGGCCGTCTAGCACAGATACGCAGTATTTT. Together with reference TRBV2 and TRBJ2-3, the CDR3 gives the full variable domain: EPEVTQTPSHQVTQMGQEVILRCVPISNHLYFYWYRQILGQKVEFLVSFYNNEISEKSEIFDDQFSVERPDGSNFTLKIRSTKLEDSAMYFCASSQQGPSSTDTQYFGPGTRLTVL.

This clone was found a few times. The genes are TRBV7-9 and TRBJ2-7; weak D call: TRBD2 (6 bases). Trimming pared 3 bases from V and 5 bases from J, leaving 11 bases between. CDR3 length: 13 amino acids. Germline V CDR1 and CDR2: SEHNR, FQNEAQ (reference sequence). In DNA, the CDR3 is TGTGCCAGCAGCTTTTATGGGGGGAACGAGCAGTACTTC. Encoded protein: CASSFYGGNEQYF.

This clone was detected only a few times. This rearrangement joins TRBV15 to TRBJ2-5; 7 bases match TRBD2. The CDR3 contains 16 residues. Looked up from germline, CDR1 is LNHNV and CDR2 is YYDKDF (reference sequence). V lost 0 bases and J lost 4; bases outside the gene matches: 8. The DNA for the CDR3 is TGTGCCACCAGCAGAGATCCGACGGGGGGAGGAGAGACCCAGTACTTC. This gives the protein CATSRDPTGGGETQYF.

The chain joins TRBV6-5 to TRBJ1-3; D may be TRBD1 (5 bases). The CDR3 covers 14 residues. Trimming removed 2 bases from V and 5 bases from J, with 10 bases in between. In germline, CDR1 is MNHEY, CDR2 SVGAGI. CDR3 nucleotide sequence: TGTGCCAGCAGTTACGGGGGACTTCGAAACACCATATATTTT. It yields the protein CASSYGGLRNTIYF.

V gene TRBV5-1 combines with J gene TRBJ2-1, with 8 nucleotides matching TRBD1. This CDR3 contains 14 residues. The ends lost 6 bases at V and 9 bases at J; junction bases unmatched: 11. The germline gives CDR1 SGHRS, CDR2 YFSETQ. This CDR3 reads CASTPGADRGEQFF. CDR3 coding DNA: TGCGCCAGCACCCCGGGGGCCGACAGGGGTGAGCAGTTCTTC.

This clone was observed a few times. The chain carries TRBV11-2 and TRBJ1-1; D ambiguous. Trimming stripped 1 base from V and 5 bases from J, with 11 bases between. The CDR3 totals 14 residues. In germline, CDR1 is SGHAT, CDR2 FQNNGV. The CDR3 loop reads CASSLVPRITEAFF. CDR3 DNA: TGTGCCAGCAGCTTAGTGCCCAGGATAACTGAAGCTTTCTTT.

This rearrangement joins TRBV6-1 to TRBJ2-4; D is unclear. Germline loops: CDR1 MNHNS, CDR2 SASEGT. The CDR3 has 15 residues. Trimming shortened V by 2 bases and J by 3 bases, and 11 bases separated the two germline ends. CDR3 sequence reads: CASSEHTGYKNIQYF. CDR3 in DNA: TGTGCCAGCAGTGAACATACGGGTTACAAAAACATTCAGTACTTC.

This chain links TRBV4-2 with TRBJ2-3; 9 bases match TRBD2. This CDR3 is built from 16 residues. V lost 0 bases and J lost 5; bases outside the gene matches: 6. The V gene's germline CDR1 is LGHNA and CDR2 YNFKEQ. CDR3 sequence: CASSQEASGDGDTQYF. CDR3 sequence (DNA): TGTGCCAGCAGCCAAGAGGCTAGCGGGGATGGAGATACGCAGTATTTT.

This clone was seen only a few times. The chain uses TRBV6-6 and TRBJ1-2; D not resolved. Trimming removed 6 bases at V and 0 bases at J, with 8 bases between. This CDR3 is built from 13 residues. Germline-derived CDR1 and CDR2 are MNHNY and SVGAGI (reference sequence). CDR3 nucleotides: TGTGCCAGCAGCCCAAACTCTAACTATGGCTACACCTTC. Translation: CASSPNSNYGYTF.